Each of the 13 T cell receptor beta chains below was sequenced from the same sample in a study of T cell responses to AZD1222 COVID-19 vaccine. Measured with immunoSEQ multiplex PCR; TCRdb has only the in-frame clones, and not every one. The sample lists 150,000 to 200,000 clones; just over 90% were seen once. Specimen: peripheral blood, collected on day 0 of AZD1222 vaccination. The receptor set was obtained from an adult in good health.

J is TRBJ1-4 and V is TRBV3-1 (or the pseudogene TRBV3-2); D possibly corresponds to TRBD1 (5 bases). Germline V gene data show CDR1 as LGHDT and CDR2 as YNNKEL (reference sequence). CDR3 length: 15 amino acids. The V end was cut by 1 base, the J end by 6 bases, with 12 bases between. In DNA, the CDR3 is TGTGCCAGCAGCCAAGGTTCCGGGACGGATGAAAAACTGTTTTTT. This gives the protein CASSQGSGTDEKLFF.

The rearrangement joins TRBV2 to TRBJ1-4; 9 bases agree with TRBD1. The CDR3 runs 14 residues. The germline V gene encodes CDR1 SNHLY and CDR2 FYNNEI. J gave up 6 bases and V 8 bases, and 7 bases lay outside the gene matches. Here the CDR3 DNA reads TGTGCCAGCGGATTGGGGACAGGGTATGAAAAACTGTTTTTT. This gives the protein CASGLGTGYEKLFF.

The chain carries TRBV19 and TRBJ1-2; TRBD1 matches 10 bases. With V trimmed by 8 bases and J by 7 bases, 7 bases remained unmatched. The CDR3 runs 13 residues. Per the germline V gene, CDR1 is LNHDA and CDR2 is SQIVND (reference sequence). The chain's CDR3 is CASFDRGRGGYTF. CDR3 coding DNA: TGTGCCAGTTTTGACAGGGGGCGAGGTGGCTACACCTTC.

The chain links TRBV6-1 to TRBJ1-5, with 8 nucleotides matching TRBD1. V lost 2 bases and J lost 7; bases outside the gene matches: 4. The CDR3 has 14 amino acids. From germline, CDR1 is MNHNS and CDR2 SASEGT. The CDR3 DNA reads as TGTGCCAGCAGTGAACAGGGGGCAGGACAGCCCCAGCATTTT. This codes for CASSEQGAGQPQHF.

This clone was counted a single time. The rearrangement uses TRBV12-5 and TRBJ2-1, with a possible D match to TRBD2 (6 bases). Per the germline V gene, CDR1 is LGHNT and CDR2 is FRNRAP. V lost 4 bases to trimming and J lost 10 bases, with 11 bases between them. The CDR3 covers 12 residues. CDR3 protein: CASGSRRGEQFF. DNA of the CDR3: TGTGCTAGTGGTTCCCGACGGGGGGAGCAGTTCTTC.

CDR3 residues: CASSPWTETDTQYF. CDR3 nucleotides: TGCGCCAGCAGCCCCTGGACGGAAACCGATACGCAGTATTTT. The chain couples TRBV5-1 to TRBJ2-3; D call uncertain. From germline, CDR1 is SGHRS and CDR2 YFSETQ. The V and J ends lost 4 bases and 6 bases respectively, with 15 bases between them. This CDR3 is 14 amino acids long.

V usage is TRBV11-2 and J usage is TRBJ1-4; unclear D gene. The CDR3 extends over 13 amino acids. The ends were cut back, 2 bases at V and 5 bases at J, with 6 bases in the middle. In germline, CDR1 is SGHAT, CDR2 FQNNGV. The CDR3 region has the DNA TGTGCCAGCAGCTTAATGGTAAATGAAAAACTGTTTTTT. Translation: CASSLMVNEKLFF. Combining the CDR3 with reference TRBV11-2 and TRBJ1-4 gives the whole variable domain EAGVAQSPRYKIIEKRQSVAFWCNPISGHATLYWYQQILGQGPKLLIQFQNNGVVDDSQLPKDRFSAERLKGVDSTLKIQPAKLEDSAVYLCASSLMVNEKLFFGSGTQLSVL.

This chain uses TRBV29-1 with TRBJ2-1; 16 bases align to TRBD2. Germline CDR1 is SQVTM and CDR2 is ANQGSEA. Unmatched junction bases numbered 5, after V lost 7 bases and J lost 5 bases. The CDR3 covers 15 residues. CDR3 region: CSALGLAGGHNEQFF. DNA of the CDR3: TGCAGCGCCCTGGGACTAGCGGGAGGGCACAATGAGCAGTTCTTC.

V is TRBV5-1 and J is TRBJ1-1; D is unclear. There are 16 residues in the CDR3. Germline-derived CDR1 and CDR2 are SGHRS and YFSETQ. V lost 0 bases, J lost 0 bases, and 12 bases lay in between. This chain's CDR3 is CASSLEGGYVNTEAFF. CDR3 sequence (DNA): TGCGCCAGCAGCTTGGAGGGTGGTTATGTGAACACTGAAGCTTTCTTT.

The chain is built from TRBV3-1 (or the pseudogene TRBV3-2) and TRBJ1-2, with D maybe TRBD1 (6 bases). Between the trimmed V and J ends, which lost 4 bases and 6 bases, there was a span of 15 bases. Per the germline V gene, CDR1 is LGHDT and CDR2 is YNNKEL (reference sequence). CDR3 length: 14 amino acids. The CDR3 coding sequence is TGTGCCAGCAGCCCAGGAGGGACATTGGATGGCTACACCTTC. Its protein is CASSPGGTLDGYTF.

This clone appeared a single time. The V call is TRBV27, the J call TRBJ1-1, with TRBD1 identical over 8 bases. V lost 2 bases and J lost 5; bases outside the gene matches: 7. Germline-derived CDR1 and CDR2 are MNHEY and SMNVEV (reference sequence). The CDR3 totals 15 residues. The CDR3 region is CASSLSTGGGTEAFF. CDR3 nucleotide sequence: TGTGCCAGCAGTTTAAGCACAGGGGGGGGGACTGAAGCTTTCTTT.

The chain employs TRBV19 and TRBJ1-1; no definite D call. V was clipped by 5 bases and J by 1 base, with 8 bases between them. The CDR3 length is 13 residues. Looked up from germline, CDR1 is LNHDA and CDR2 is SQIVND (reference sequence). CDR3 sequence: CASSRRGNTEAFF. CDR3 coding DNA: TGTGCCAGTAGTCGCCGGGGGAACACTGAAGCTTTCTTT.

The CDR3: CASSNGIRRDYGYTF. DNA for the CDR3: TGTGCCAGCAGCAACGGGATCCGGCGGGACTATGGCTACACCTTC. The rearrangement uses TRBV7-8 and TRBJ1-2; D uncertain. Trimming stripped 5 bases from V and 3 bases from J, with 16 bases between. This CDR3 is 15 amino acids long. In germline, CDR1 is SGHVS, CDR2 FQNEAQ.